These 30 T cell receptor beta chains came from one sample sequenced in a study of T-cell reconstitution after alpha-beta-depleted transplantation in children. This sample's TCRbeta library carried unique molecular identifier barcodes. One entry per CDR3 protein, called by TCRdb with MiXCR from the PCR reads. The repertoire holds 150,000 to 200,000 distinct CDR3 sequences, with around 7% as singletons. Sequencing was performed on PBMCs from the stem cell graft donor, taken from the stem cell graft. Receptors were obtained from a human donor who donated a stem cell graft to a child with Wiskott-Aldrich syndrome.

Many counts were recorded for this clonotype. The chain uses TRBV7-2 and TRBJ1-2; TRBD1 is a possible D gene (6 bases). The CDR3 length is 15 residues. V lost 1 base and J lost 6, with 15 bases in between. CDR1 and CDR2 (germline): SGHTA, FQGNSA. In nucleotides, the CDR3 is TGTGCCAGCAGCTTAGGGGGGGGGCACAGGGATGGCTACACCTTC. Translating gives CASSLGGGHRDGYTF.

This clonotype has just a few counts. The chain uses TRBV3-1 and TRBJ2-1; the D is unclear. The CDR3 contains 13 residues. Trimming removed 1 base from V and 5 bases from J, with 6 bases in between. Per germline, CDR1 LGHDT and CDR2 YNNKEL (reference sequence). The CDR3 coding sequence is TGTGCCAGCAGCCAAGTCAATAACAATGAGCAGTTCTTC. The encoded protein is CASSQVNNNEQFF.

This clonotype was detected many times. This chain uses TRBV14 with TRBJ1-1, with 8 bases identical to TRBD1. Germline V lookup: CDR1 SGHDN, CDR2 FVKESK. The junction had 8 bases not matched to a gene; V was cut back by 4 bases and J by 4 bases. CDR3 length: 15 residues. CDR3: CASSLRTGRSTEAFF. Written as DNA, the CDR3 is TGTGCCAGCAGCCTGAGGACAGGGAGGAGCACTGAAGCTTTCTTT.

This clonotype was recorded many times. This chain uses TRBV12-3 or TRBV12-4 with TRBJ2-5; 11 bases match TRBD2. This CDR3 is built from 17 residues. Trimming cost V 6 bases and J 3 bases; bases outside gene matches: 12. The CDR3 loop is CASRTTVNSGREETQYF. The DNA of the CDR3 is TGTGCCAGCAGGACAACCGTAAATAGCGGGAGGGAAGAGACCCAGTACTTC.

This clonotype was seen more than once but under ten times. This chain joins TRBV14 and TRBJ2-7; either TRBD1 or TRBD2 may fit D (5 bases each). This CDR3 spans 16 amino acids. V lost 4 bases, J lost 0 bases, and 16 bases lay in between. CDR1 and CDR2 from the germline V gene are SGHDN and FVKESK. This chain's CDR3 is CASSPTGAIYSYEQYF. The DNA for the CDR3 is TGTGCCAGCAGCCCCACCGGGGCGATTTACTCCTACGAGCAGTACTTC.

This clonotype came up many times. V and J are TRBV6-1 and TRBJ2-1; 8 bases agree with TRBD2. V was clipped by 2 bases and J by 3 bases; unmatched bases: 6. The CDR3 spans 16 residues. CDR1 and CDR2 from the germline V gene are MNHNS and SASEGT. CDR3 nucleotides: TGTGCCAGCAGTGAAAGGCCGGGACTAGTCTACAATGAGCAGTTCTTC. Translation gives CASSERPGLVYNEQFF.

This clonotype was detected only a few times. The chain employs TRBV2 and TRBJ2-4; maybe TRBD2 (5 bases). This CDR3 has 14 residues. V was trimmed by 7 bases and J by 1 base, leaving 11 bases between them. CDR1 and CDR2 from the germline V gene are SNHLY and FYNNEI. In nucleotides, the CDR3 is TGTGCCAGCAACGAGGGTCGGGCCAAAAACATTCAGTACTTC. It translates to CASNEGRAKNIQYF.

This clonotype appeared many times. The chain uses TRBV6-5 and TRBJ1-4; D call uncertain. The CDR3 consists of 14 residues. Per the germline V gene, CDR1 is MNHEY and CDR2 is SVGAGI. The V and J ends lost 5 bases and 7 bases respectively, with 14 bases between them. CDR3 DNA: TGTGCCAGCAGTCGATTTGAAGTCAGTGAAAAACTGTTTTTT. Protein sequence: CASSRFEVSEKLFF.

The CDR3 DNA follows: TGCGCCAGCGGTCATGACAGAAACACCGGGGAGCTGTTTTTT. Its translation: CASGHDRNTGELFF. V and J are TRBV5-1 and TRBJ2-2; perhaps TRBD1 as D (5 bases). This CDR3 spans 14 amino acids. V lost 7 bases, J lost 2 bases, and 12 bases lay in between. Germline V gene lookup returns CDR1 SGHRS and CDR2 YFSETQ.

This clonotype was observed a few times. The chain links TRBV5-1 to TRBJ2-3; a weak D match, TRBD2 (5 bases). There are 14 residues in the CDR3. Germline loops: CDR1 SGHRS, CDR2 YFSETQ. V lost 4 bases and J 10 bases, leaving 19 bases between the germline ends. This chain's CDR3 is CASSPVLGDEAQYF. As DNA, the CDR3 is TGCGCCAGCAGCCCAGTGCTCGGGGATGAGGCGCAGTATTTT.

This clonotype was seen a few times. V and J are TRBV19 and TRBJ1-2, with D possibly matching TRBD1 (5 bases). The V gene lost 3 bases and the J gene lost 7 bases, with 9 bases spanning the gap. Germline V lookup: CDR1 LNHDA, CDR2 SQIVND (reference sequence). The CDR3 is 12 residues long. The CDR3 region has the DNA TGTGCCAGTAGTATTCGTGGGGCTGGCTACACCTTC. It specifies CASSIRGAGYTF.

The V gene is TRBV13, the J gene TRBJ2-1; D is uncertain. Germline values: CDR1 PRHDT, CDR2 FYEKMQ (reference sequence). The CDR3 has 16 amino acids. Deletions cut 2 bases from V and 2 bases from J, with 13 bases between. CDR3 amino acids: CASSLKGPAAYNEQFF. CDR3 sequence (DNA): TGTGCCAGCAGCTTAAAAGGGCCGGCGGCCTACAATGAGCAGTTCTTC.

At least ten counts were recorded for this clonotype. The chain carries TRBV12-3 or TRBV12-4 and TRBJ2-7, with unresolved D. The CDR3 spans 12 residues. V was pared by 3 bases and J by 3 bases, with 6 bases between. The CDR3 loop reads CASSFVDYEQYF. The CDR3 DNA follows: TGTGCCAGCAGTTTCGTGGACTACGAGCAGTACTTC.

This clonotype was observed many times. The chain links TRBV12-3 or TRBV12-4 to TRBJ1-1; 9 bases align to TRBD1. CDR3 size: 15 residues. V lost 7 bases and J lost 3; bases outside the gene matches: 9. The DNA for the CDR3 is TGTGCCAGCAAAAGGACAGGGGAAGGGGACACTGAAGCTTTCTTT. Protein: CASKRTGEGDTEAFF.

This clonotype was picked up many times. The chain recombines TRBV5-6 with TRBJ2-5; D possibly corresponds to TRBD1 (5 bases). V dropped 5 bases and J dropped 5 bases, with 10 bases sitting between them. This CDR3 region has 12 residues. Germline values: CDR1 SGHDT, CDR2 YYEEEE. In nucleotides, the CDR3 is TGTGCCAGCAGACAGGCCGCGGAGACCCAGTACTTC. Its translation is CASRQAAETQYF.

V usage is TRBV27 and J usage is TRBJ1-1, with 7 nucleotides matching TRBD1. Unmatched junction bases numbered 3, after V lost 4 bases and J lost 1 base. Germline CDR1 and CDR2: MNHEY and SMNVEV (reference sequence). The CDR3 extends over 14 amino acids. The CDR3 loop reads CASSSGQRNTEAFF. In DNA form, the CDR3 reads TGTGCCAGCAGTTCGGGACAGAGGAACACTGAAGCTTTCTTT.

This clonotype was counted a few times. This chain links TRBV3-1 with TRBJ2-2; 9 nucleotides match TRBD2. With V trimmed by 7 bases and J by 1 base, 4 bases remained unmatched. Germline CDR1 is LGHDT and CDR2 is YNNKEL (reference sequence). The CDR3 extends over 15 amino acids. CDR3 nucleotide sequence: TGTGCCAGCAACCGACTAGCGGTGAACACCGGGGAGCTGTTTTTT. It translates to CASNRLAVNTGELFF.

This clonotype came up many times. The CDR3 DNA sequence: TGTGCCAGCAGTGAATATTCGCCAAAAGAGACCCAGTACTTC. Its translation is CASSEYSPKETQYF. The genes are TRBV25-1 and TRBJ2-5; D gene uncertain. This CDR3 comprises 14 residues. The germline CDR1 and CDR2 sequences are MGHDK and SYGVNS. Trimming cost V 0 bases and J 3 bases, with 8 bases left between them.

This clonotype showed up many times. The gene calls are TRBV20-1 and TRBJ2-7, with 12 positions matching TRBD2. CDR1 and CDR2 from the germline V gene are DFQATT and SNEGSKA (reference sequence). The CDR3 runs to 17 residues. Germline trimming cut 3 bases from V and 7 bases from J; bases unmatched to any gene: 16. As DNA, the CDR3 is TGCAGTGCTAGCCCTCCCCGGACTAGCGGGATAGGGGGTGAGCAGTACTTC. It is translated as CSASPPRTSGIGGEQYF.

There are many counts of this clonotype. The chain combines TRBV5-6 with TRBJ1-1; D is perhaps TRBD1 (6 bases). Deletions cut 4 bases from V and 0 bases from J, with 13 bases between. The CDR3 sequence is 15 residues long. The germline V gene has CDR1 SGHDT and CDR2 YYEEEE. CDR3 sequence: CASSPWTAMNTEAFF. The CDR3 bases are TGTGCCAGCAGCCCGTGGACAGCTATGAACACTGAAGCTTTCTTT.

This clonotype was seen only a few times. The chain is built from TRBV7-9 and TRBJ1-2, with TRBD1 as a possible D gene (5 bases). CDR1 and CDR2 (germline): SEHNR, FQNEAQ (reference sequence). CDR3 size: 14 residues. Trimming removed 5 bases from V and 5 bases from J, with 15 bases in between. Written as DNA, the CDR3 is TGTGCCAGCAGCGATTCCGGGACCGGATATGGCTACACCTTC. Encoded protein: CASSDSGTGYGYTF.

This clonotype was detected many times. The CDR3 nucleotides are TGTGCCACCAGCAGAGAAGGACTAGCGGGAGGCACAACCTACGAGCAGTACTTC. It specifies CATSREGLAGGTTYEQYF. This chain connects TRBV15 to TRBJ2-7; 14 bases are a match to TRBD2. The V gene's germline CDR1 is LNHNV and CDR2 YYDKDF (reference sequence). The CDR3 sequence is 18 residues long. V gave up 0 bases and J gave up 2 bases; unmatched junction bases: 6.

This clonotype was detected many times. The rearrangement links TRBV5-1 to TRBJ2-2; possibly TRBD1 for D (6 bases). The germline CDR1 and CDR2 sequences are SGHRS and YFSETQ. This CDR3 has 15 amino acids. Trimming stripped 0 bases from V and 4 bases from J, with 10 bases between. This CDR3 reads CASSLEGESTGELFF. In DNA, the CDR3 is TGCGCCAGCAGCTTGGAGGGGGAGAGCACCGGGGAGCTGTTTTTT.

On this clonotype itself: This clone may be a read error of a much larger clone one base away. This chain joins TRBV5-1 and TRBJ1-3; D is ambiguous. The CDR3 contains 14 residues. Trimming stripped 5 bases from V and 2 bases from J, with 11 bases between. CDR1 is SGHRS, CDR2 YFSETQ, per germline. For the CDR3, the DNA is TGCGCCAGCAGACGTGGCGAAGCTGGAAACACCATATATTTT. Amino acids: CASRRGEAGNTIYF.

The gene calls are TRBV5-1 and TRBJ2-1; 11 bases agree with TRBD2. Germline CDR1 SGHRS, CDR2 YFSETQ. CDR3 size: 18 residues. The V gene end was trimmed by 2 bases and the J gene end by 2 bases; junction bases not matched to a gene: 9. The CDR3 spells CASSLTSGGTPPYNEQFF. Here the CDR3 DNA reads TGCGCCAGCAGCTTAACTAGCGGGGGAACCCCCCCCTACAATGAGCAGTTCTTC.

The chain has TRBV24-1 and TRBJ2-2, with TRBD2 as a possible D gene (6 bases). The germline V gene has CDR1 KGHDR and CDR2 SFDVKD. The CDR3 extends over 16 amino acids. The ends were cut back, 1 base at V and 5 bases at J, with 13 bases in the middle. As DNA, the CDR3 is TGTGCCACCAGTGATTTTACCGGGGGAAGAACCGGGGAGCTGTTTTTT. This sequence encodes CATSDFTGGRTGELFF.

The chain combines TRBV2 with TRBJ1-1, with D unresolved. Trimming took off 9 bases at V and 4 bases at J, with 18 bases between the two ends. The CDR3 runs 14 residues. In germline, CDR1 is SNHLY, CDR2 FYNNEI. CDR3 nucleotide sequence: TGTGCCAGGAGCCCCGGGCTTCTCTGCACTGAAGCTTTCTTT. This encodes CARSPGLLCTEAFF.

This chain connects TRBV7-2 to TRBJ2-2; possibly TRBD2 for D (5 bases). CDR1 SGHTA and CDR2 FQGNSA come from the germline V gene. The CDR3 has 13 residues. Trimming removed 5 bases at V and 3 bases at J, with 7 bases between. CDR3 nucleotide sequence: TGTGCCAGCAGCCGCGGGCACACCGGGGAGCTGTTTTTT. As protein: CASSRGHTGELFF.

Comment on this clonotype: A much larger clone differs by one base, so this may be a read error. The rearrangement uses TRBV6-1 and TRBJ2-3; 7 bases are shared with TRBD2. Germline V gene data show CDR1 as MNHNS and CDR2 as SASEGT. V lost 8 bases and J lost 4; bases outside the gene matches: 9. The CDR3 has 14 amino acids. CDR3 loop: CASERGRGADTQYF. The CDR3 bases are TGTGCCAGCGAGCGCGGGAGAGGGGCAGATACGCAGTATTTT.

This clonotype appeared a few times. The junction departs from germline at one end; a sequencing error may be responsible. For the CDR3, the DNA is TGCGCCAGCAGGTTGGATTTTTTTGATACGCAGTATTTT. This translates into CASRLDFFDTQYF. The V gene is TRBV5-1, the J gene TRBJ2-3; D remains unclear. Germline V gives CDR1 SGHRS, CDR2 YFSETQ. The CDR3 extends over 13 amino acids.